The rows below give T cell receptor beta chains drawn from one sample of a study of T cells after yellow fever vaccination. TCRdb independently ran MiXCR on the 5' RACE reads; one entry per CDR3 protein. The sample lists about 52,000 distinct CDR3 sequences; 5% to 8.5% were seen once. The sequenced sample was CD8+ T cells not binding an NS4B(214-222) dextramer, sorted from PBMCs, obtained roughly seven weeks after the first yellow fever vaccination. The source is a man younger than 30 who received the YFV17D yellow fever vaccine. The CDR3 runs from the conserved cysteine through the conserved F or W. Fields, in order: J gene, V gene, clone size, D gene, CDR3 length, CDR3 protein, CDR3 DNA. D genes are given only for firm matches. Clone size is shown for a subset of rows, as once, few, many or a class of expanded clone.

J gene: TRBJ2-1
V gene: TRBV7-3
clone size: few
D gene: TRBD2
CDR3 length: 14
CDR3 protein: CASSLLAGVNEQFF
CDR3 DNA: TGTGCCAGCAGCTTACTAGCGGGGGTCAATGAGCAGTTCTTC

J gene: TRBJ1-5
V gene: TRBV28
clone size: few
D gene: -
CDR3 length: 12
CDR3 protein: CASSYYRQPQHF
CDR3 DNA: TGTGCCAGCAGTTATTACCGGCAGCCCCAGCATTTT

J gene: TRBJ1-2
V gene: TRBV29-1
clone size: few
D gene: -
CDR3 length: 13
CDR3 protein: CSALSAGLGGYTF
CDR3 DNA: TGCAGCGCCCTTTCCGCGGGCTTGGGAGGCTACACCTTC

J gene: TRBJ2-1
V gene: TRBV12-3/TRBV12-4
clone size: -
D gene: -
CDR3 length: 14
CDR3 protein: CASSSRGGGNEQFF
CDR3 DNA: TGTGCCAGCAGTTCCCGAGGAGGGGGGAATGAGCAGTTCTTC

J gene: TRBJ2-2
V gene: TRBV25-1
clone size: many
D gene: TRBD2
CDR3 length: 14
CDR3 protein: CASRASGGSGELFF
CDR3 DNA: TGTGCCAGCAGGGCTAGCGGGGGTTCCGGGGAGCTGTTTTTT

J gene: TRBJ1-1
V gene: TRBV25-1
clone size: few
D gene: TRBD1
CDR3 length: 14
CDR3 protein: CASSARQGGTEAFF
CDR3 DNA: TGTGCCAGCAGTGCTAGACAGGGGGGCACTGAAGCTTTCTTT

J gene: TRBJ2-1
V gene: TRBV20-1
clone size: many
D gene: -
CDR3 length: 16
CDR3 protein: CSAITGQGGFYNEQFF
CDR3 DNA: TGCAGTGCTATCACGGGGCAGGGTGGTTTCTACAATGAGCAGTTCTTC

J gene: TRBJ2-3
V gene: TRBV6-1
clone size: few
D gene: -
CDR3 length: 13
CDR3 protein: CATRTWSTDTQYF
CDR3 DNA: TGTGCCACCCGCACTTGGAGCACAGATACGCAGTATTTT

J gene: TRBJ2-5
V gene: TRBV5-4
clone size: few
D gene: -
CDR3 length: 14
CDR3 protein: CASSLGYSQETQYF
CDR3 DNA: TGTGCCAGCAGCTTAGGGTATAGCCAAGAGACCCAGTACTTC

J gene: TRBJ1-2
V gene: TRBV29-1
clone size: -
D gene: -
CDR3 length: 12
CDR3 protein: CSVVNSNYGYTF
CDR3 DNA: TGCAGCGTTGTGAACAGCAACTATGGCTACACCTTC

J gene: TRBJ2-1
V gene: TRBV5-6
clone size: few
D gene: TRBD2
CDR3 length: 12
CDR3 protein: CASSGTSVEQFF
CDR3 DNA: TGTGCCAGCAGCGGAACTAGCGTCGAGCAGTTCTTC

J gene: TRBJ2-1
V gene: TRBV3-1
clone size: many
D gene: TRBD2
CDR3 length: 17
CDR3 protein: CASSQGSTSERRNEQFF
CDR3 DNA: TGTGCCAGCAGCCAAGGGTCTACTAGCGAACGACGCAATGAGCAGTTCTTC

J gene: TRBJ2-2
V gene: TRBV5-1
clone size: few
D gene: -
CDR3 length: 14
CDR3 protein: CASSGTGALGELFF
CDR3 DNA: TGCGCCAGCAGCGGGACGGGGGCACTCGGGGAGCTGTTTTTT

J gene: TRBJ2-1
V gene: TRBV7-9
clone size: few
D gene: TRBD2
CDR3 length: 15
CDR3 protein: CASSSPRGGYNEQFF
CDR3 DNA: TGTGCCAGCAGCTCACCGCGGGGGGGATACAATGAGCAGTTCTTC

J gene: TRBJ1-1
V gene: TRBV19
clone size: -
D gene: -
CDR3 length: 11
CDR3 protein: CASRGNTEAFF
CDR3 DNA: TGTGCCAGTAGGGGGAACACTGAAGCTTTCTTT

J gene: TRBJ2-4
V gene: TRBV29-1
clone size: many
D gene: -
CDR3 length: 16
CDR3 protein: CSVELTEAASKNIQYF
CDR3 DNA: TGCAGCGTTGAGTTAACCGAGGCGGCATCCAAAAACATTCAGTACTTC

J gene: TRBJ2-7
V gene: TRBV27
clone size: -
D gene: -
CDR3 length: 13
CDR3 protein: CASSLKPSYEQYF
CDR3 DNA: TGTGCCAGCAGTTTAAAACCCTCCTACGAGCAGTACTTC

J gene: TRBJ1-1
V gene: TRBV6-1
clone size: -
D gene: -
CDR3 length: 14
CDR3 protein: CASSPLGLDTEAFF
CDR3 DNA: TGTGCCAGCAGTCCCCTTGGCTTGGACACTGAAGCTTTCTTT

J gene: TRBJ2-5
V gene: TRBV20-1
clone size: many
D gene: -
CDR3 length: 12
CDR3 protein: CSARDGRMTQYF
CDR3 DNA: TGCAGTGCTAGAGATGGAAGGATGACCCAGTACTTC

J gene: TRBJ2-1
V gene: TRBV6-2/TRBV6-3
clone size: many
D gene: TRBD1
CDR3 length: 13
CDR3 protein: CASSYGYRGEQFF
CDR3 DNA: TGTGCCAGCAGTTACGGGTACAGGGGTGAGCAGTTCTTC

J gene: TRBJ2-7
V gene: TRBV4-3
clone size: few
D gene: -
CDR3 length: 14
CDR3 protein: CASSQESDPGEQYF
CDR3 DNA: TGCGCCAGCAGCCAAGAGTCCGACCCGGGCGAGCAGTACTTC

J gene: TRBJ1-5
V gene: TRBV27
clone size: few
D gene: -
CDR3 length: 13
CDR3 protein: CASSAPGDQPQHF
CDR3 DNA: TGTGCCAGCAGCGCTCCAGGGGACCAGCCCCAGCATTTT

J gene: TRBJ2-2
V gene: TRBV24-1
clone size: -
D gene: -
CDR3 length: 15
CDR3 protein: CATSPLQPNTGELFF
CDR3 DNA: TGTGCCACCAGTCCCCTCCAACCGAACACCGGGGAGCTGTTTTTT

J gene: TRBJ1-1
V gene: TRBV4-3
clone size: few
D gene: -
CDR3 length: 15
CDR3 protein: CASSQDSTYGTEAFF
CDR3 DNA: TGCGCCAGCAGCCAAGACTCGACTTATGGCACTGAAGCTTTCTTT

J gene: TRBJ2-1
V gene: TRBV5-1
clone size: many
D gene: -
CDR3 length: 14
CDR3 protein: CASSLIHGAEEQFF
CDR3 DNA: TGCGCCAGCAGCTTGATCCACGGAGCAGAAGAGCAGTTCTTC

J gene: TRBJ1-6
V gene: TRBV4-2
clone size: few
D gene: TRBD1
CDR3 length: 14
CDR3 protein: CASSHGTGNSPLHF
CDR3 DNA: TGTGCCAGCAGCCATGGGACAGGGAATTCACCCCTCCACTTT

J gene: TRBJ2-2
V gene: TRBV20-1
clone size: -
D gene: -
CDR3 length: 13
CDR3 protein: CSAWEGATGELFF
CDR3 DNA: TGCAGTGCTTGGGAAGGGGCCACCGGGGAGCTGTTTTTT

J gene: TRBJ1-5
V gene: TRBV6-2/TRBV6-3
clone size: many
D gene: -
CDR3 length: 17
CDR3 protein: CASSSASSGDGNQPQHF
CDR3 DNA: TGTGCCAGCAGTTCCGCGTCGTCCGGGGACGGCAATCAGCCCCAGCATTTT

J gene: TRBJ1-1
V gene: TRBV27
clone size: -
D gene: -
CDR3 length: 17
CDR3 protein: CASSPRTGSRGDTEAFF
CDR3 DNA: TGTGCCAGCAGTCCACGCACCGGGAGCCGCGGGGACACTGAAGCTTTCTTT

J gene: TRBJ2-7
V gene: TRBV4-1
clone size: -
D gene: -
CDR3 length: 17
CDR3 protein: CASSQVGRRHSPYEQYF
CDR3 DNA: TGCGCCAGCAGCCAAGTCGGGCGGAGGCACTCACCCTACGAGCAGTACTTC

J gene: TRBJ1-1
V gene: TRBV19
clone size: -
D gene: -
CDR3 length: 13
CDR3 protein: CASSILGNTEAFF
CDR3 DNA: TGTGCCAGTAGTATCCTCGGGAACACTGAAGCTTTCTTT

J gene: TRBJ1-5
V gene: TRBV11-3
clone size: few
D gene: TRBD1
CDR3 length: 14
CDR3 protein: CASSQGGGNQPQHF
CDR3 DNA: TGTGCCAGCAGTCAGGGGGGGGGCAATCAGCCCCAGCATTTT

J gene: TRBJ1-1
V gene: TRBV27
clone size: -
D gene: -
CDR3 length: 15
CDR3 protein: CASSHVTLMNTEAFF
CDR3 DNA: TGTGCCAGCAGTCACGTGACACTGATGAACACTGAAGCTTTCTTT

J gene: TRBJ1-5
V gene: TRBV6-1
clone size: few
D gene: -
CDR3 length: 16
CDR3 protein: CASRTRARGGNQPQHF
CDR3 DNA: TGTGCCAGCAGGACCCGGGCCCGGGGCGGGAATCAGCCCCAGCATTTT

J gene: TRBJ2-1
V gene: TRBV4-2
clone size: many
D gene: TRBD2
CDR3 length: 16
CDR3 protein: CASSQEVGGGYNEQFF
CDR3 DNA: TGTGCCAGCAGCCAAGAGGTTGGCGGGGGCTACAATGAGCAGTTCTTC

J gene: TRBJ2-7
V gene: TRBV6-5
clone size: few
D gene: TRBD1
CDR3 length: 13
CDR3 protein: CASSYSAPDRRCF
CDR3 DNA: TGTGCCAGCAGTTACTCGGCTCCGGACAGGCGGTGCTTC

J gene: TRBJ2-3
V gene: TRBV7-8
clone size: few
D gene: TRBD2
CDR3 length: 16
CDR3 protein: CASSFPTSEYTDTQYF
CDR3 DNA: TGTGCCAGCAGTTTCCCGACTAGCGAGTACACAGATACGCAGTATTTT

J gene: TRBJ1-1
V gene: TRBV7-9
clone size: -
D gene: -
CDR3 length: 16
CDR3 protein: CASSGGTLDGGTEAFF
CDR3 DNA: TGTGCCAGCAGCGGAGGGACCCTTGATGGGGGCACTGAAGCTTTCTTT

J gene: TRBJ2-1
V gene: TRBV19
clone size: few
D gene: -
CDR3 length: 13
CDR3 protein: CASSPLGQTEQFF
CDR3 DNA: TGTGCCAGTAGTCCCCTAGGACAGACAGAGCAGTTCTTC

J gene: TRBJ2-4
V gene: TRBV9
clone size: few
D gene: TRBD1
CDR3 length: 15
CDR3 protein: CASSSSGTAKNIQYF
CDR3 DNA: TGTGCCAGCAGCTCCTCCGGGACAGCTAAAAACATTCAGTACTTC

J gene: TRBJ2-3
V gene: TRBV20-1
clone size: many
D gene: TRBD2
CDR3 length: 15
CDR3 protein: CSASTGLAHADTQYF
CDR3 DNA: TGCAGTGCTAGTACGGGACTAGCTCACGCAGATACGCAGTATTTT

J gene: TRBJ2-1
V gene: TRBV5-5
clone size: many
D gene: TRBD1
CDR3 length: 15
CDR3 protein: CASSRDRGEYDEQFF
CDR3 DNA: TGTGCCAGCAGCCGGGACAGGGGTGAATACGATGAGCAGTTCTTC

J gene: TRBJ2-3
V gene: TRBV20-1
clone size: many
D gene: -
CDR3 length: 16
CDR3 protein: CSARDPNGGQGDTQYF
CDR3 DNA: TGCAGTGCTAGAGATCCTAACGGGGGGCAAGGAGATACGCAGTATTTT

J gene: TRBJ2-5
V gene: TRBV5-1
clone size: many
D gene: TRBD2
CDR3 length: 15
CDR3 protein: CASSLSGGPQETQYF
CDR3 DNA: TGCGCCAGCAGCCTTAGCGGGGGGCCTCAAGAGACCCAGTACTTC

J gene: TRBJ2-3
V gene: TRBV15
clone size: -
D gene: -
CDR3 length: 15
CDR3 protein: CATSRPDSDADTQYF
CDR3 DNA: TGTGCCACCAGCAGACCGGACAGTGACGCGGATACGCAGTATTTT

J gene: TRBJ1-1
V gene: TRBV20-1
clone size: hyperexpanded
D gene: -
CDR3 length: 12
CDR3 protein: CSARVRDTEAFF
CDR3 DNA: TGCAGTGCTAGGGTTCGCGACACTGAAGCTTTCTTT

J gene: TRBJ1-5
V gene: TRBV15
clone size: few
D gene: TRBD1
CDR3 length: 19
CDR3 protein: CATSRDLGTGTGDNQPQHF
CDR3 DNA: TGTGCCACCAGCAGAGATTTGGGGACCGGGACAGGGGACAATCAGCCCCAGCATTTT

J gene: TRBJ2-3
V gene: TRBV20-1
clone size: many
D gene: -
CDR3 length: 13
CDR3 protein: CSAWWGNTDTQYF
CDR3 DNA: TGCAGTGCCTGGTGGGGTAACACAGATACGCAGTATTTT

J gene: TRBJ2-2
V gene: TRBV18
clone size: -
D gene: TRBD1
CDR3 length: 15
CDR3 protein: CASSPGQDVTGELFF
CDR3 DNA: TGTGCCAGCTCACCGGGACAGGACGTAACCGGGGAGCTGTTTTTT

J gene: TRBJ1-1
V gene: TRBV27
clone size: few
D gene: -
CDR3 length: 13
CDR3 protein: CASRINGGTEAFF
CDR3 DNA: TGTGCCAGCAGAATAAACGGGGGGACTGAAGCTTTCTTT

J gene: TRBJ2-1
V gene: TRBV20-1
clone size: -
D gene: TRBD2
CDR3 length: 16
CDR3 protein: CSARDRLAGVWNEQFF
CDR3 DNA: TGCAGTGCTAGAGATCGTCTAGCGGGGGTTTGGAATGAGCAGTTCTTC

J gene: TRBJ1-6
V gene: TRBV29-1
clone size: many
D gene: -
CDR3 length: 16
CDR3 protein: CSVEDRKPHYNSPLHF
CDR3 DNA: TGCAGCGTTGAAGATAGGAAACCCCACTATAATTCACCCCTCCACTTT

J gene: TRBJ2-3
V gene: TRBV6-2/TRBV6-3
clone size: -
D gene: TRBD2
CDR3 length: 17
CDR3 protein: CASSYSRVSGGTDTQYF
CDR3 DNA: TGTGCCAGCAGTTACTCGAGGGTCAGCGGGGGCACAGATACGCAGTATTTT

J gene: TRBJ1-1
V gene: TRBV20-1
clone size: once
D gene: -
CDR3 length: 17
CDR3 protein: CCARESGTALSNTEAFF
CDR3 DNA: TGCTGTGCTAGAGAATCAGGGACGGCATTATCGAACACTGAAGCTTTCTTT

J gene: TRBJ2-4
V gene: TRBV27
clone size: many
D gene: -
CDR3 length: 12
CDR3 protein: CASGPAGNIQYF
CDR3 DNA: TGTGCCAGCGGGCCAGCGGGAAACATTCAGTACTTC

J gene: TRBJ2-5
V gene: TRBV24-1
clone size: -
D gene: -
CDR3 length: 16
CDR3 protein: CATSDLSQGKQETQYF
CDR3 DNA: TGTGCCACCAGTGATTTGTCCCAGGGAAAACAAGAGACCCAGTACTTC

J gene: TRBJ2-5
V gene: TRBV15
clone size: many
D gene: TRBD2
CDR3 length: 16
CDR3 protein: CATSGTSGVEVVAQYF
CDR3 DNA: TGTGCCACGTCCGGGACTAGCGGGGTGGAAGTTGTCGCCCAGTACTTC

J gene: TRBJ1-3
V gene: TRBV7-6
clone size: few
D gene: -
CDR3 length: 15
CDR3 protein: CASSGNTGTGNTIYF
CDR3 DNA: TGTGCCAGCAGCGGAAACACGGGGACTGGAAACACCATATATTTT

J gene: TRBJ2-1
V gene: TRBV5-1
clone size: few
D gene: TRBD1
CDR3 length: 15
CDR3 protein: CASSPGQGFSNEQFF
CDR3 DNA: TGCGCCAGCAGCCCGGGACAGGGTTTTAGCAATGAGCAGTTCTTC